A selection of T cell receptor beta chains follows, all from one sample in a study of blood T cell repertoires in COVID-19. The protocol was immunoSEQ multiplex PCR, while the TCRdb copy is restricted to in-frame clones and leaves out a portion. Here the sample spans roughly 150,000 clones, roughly 85% being singletons. The specimen was peripheral blood. The origin of the receptors is a woman between 45 and 65 years old with COVID-19, enrolled during active disease. Both conserved end residues are part of each CDR3. D genes are given only for firm matches. Part of the rows lack a size; the others show once, few, many or a class for expanded clones.

size: .; V: TRBV3-1/TRBV3-2; J: TRBJ1-6; length: 17; D: .; CDR3: CASSQDYKGAYNSPLHF; DNA: TGTGCCAGCAGCCAAGATTACAAAGGGGCGTATAATTCACCCCTCCACTTT
size: .; V: TRBV11-3; J: TRBJ2-3; length: 15; D: TRBD1; CDR3: CASSLGQGGTDTQYF; DNA: TGTGCCAGCAGCTTGGGACAGGGAGGCACAGATACGCAGTATTTT
size: .; V: TRBV6-1; J: TRBJ1-5; length: 15; D: TRBD1; CDR3: CASSEWDRGRQPQHF; DNA: TGTGCCAGCAGTGAATGGGACAGGGGTAGGCAGCCCCAGCATTTT
size: .; V: TRBV28; J: TRBJ2-4; length: 16; D: .; CDR3: CASSSTYRVYKNIQYF; DNA: TGTGCCAGCAGTTCCACTTACAGGGTTTACAAAAACATTCAGTACTTC
size: .; V: TRBV30; J: TRBJ1-4; length: 13; D: TRBD1; CDR3: CAWTGTANEKLFF; DNA: TGTGCCTGGACCGGGACAGCTAATGAAAAACTGTTTTTT
size: .; V: TRBV5-6; J: TRBJ2-2; length: 15; D: TRBD2; CDR3: CASSKTSGGPGELFF; DNA: TGTGCCAGCAGTAAGACTAGCGGGGGGCCCGGGGAGCTGTTTTTT
size: few; V: TRBV7-8; J: TRBJ1-1; length: 14; D: TRBD1; CDR3: CASSLGAGGTEAFF; DNA: TGTGCCAGCAGCTTAGGGGCAGGGGGCACTGAAGCTTTCTTT
size: .; V: TRBV10-3; J: TRBJ1-1; length: 14; D: .; CDR3: CAISEWGGNTEAFF; DNA: TGTGCCATCAGTGAGTGGGGGGGCAACACTGAAGCTTTCTTT
size: once; V: TRBV19; J: TRBJ1-1; length: 16; D: .; CDR3: CASSIAGPGMNTEAFF; DNA: TGTGCCAGTAGTATTGCTGGGCCCGGGATGAACACTGAAGCTTTCTTT
size: once; V: TRBV19; J: TRBJ2-1; length: 13; D: .; CDR3: CASTHGGYNEQFF; DNA: TGTGCCAGTACTCACGGCGGGTACAATGAGCAGTTCTTC
size: .; V: TRBV21-1; J: TRBJ2-2; length: 15; D: .; CDR3: CASIPRNRGRGELFF; DNA: TGTGCCAGCATCCCTAGGAACAGGGGGCGTGGGGAGCTGTTTTTT
size: .; V: TRBV3-1/TRBV3-2; J: TRBJ1-4; length: 15; D: .; CDR3: CASSQATGSWEKLFF; DNA: TGTGCCAGCAGCCAAGCCACAGGGTCCTGGGAAAAACTGTTTTTT
size: .; V: TRBV30; J: TRBJ1-2; length: 15; D: TRBD1; CDR3: CAWSRLTGDNYGYTF; DNA: TGTGCCTGGTCCCGCCTAACAGGGGATAACTATGGCTACACCTTC
size: .; V: TRBV24-1; J: TRBJ1-2; length: 12; D: .; CDR3: CATSQGGYGYTF; DNA: TGTGCCACCAGTCAGGGTGGCTATGGCTACACCTTC
size: many; V: TRBV6-2/TRBV6-3; J: TRBJ1-2; length: 16; D: TRBD1; CDR3: CASSSNPDRVFYGYTF; DNA: TGTGCCAGCAGTTCAAACCCGGACAGGGTTTTTTATGGCTACACCTTC
size: once; V: TRBV30; J: TRBJ2-3; length: 13; D: TRBD1; CDR3: CACSGTGGDTQYF; DNA: TGTGCCTGCTCCGGGACAGGGGGAGATACGCAGTATTTT
size: .; V: TRBV7-3; J: TRBJ2-3; length: 15; D: .; CDR3: CASRAQGFGTDTQYF; DNA: TGTGCCAGCAGGGCCCAGGGGTTTGGCACAGATACGCAGTATTTT
size: .; V: TRBV19; J: TRBJ2-3; length: 13; D: TRBD1; CDR3: CASRTTGADTQYF; DNA: TGTGCCAGTAGGACTACAGGGGCAGATACGCAGTATTTT
size: .; V: TRBV7-6; J: TRBJ2-2; length: 16; D: .; CDR3: CASSRRGNSNTGELFF; DNA: TGTGCCAGCAGCCGACGGGGTAATTCGAACACCGGGGAGCTGTTTTTT
size: .; V: TRBV18; J: TRBJ2-1; length: 15; D: TRBD2; CDR3: CASSLLAGVNNEQFF; DNA: TGTGCCAGCTCACTACTAGCGGGGGTAAACAATGAGCAGTTCTTC
size: .; V: TRBV5-4; J: TRBJ2-1; length: 15; D: TRBD1; CDR3: CASSPDGTGFNEQFF; DNA: TGTGCCAGCAGCCCGGACGGGACAGGCTTCAATGAGCAGTTCTTC
size: .; V: TRBV7-2; J: TRBJ1-6; length: 16; D: .; CDR3: CASSLEGYYGDSPLHF; DNA: TGTGCCAGCAGCTTAGAGGGGTATTATGGGGATTCACCCCTCCACTTT
size: .; V: TRBV19; J: TRBJ2-1; length: 15; D: TRBD2; CDR3: CASSSGGSSYNEQFF; DNA: TGTGCCAGTAGTAGCGGGGGAAGCTCCTACAATGAGCAGTTCTTC
size: .; V: TRBV7-9; J: TRBJ2-7; length: 16; D: .; CDR3: CASSLYEGGGSGEQYF; DNA: TGTGCCAGCAGCTTATATGAGGGAGGGGGATCTGGGGAGCAGTACTTC
size: .; V: TRBV11-3; J: TRBJ1-1; length: 13; D: .; CDR3: CASSFYKNTEAFF; DNA: TGTGCCAGCAGCTTTTACAAGAACACTGAAGCTTTCTTT
size: .; V: TRBV2; J: TRBJ2-7; length: 11; D: .; CDR3: CASSERYEQYF; DNA: TGTGCCAGCAGTGAACGGTACGAGCAGTACTTC
size: .; V: TRBV7-2; J: TRBJ2-2; length: 15; D: .; CDR3: CASSPRFTIPGELFF; DNA: TGTGCCAGCAGCCCTCGTTTTACTATTCCCGGGGAGCTGTTTTTT
size: few; V: TRBV4-1; J: TRBJ1-6; length: 17; D: TRBD1; CDR3: CASSPNLGQGGNSPLHF; DNA: TGCGCCAGCAGCCCAAACCTCGGACAGGGCGGCAATTCACCCCTCCACTTT
size: once; V: TRBV13; J: TRBJ1-5; length: 15; D: .; CDR3: CASSLGRGKAQPQHF; DNA: TGTGCCAGCAGCCTCGGGCGGGGGAAGGCTCAGCCCCAGCATTTT
size: .; V: TRBV2; J: TRBJ2-1; length: 14; D: TRBD1; CDR3: CASKGETGVGEQFF; DNA: TGTGCCAGCAAAGGAGAGACAGGGGTCGGTGAGCAGTTCTTC
size: .; V: TRBV5-1; J: TRBJ1-4; length: 16; D: TRBD1; CDR3: CASSLGQGDDRVKLFF; DNA: TGCGCCAGCAGCTTGGGCCAGGGGGACGATAGGGTAAAACTGTTTTTT
size: .; V: TRBV6-2/TRBV6-3; J: TRBJ1-2; length: 13; D: .; CDR3: CASSWAGVDGYTF; DNA: TGTGCCAGCAGCTGGGCAGGGGTCGATGGCTACACCTTC
size: .; V: TRBV10-1; J: TRBJ2-7; length: 11; D: .; CDR3: CASTWLYEQYF; DNA: TGCGCCAGCACGTGGCTCTACGAGCAGTACTTC
size: once; V: TRBV2; J: TRBJ2-2; length: 15; D: TRBD1; CDR3: CASSARTGGSGELFF; DNA: TGTGCCAGCAGCGCCAGGACAGGGGGTTCCGGGGAGCTGTTTTTT
size: many; V: TRBV4-2; J: TRBJ1-1; length: 14; D: .; CDR3: CASSQARENTEAFF; DNA: TGTGCCAGCAGCCAAGCCCGGGAGAACACTGAAGCTTTCTTT
size: .; V: TRBV5-5; J: TRBJ1-1; length: 15; D: TRBD1; CDR3: CATRPDRGLNTEAFF; DNA: TGTGCCACAAGACCTGACAGGGGGCTGAACACTGAAGCTTTCTTT
size: .; V: TRBV30; J: TRBJ1-5; length: 16; D: .; CDR3: CAWSVRDFYSNQPQHF; DNA: TGTGCCTGGAGTGTACGTGACTTTTATAGCAATCAGCCCCAGCATTTT
size: .; V: TRBV12-3/TRBV12-4; J: TRBJ1-2; length: 12; D: .; CDR3: CASSLSGIGYTF; DNA: TGTGCCAGCAGTTTATCGGGAATTGGCTACACCTTC
size: .; V: TRBV12-3/TRBV12-4; J: TRBJ1-4; length: 10; D: .; CDR3: CASRTAELFF; DNA: TGTGCCAGCAGGACCGCGGAACTGTTTTTT
size: .; V: TRBV4-1; J: TRBJ1-2; length: 15; D: .; CDR3: CASSLNDRTNYGYTF; DNA: TGCGCCAGCAGCCTAAATGACAGAACTAACTATGGCTACACCTTC